A single sample gave rise to the 6 T cell receptor beta chains below, sequenced in a study. Each CDR3 protein gets one entry after TCRdb re-called the 5' RACE reads with MiXCR. Seen here are just under 65,000 distinct CDR3 sequences, 22% observed once, and the top ten hold 2.5% to 3.5%. The sequenced sample was memory CD4+ T cells sorted from a lymph node. The subset is: memory CD4+ T cells, CD4+CD45RO+CD25-. Receptors were obtained from a female donor with breast cancer.

The chain's CDR3 is CASAGVNGETQYF. The CDR3 DNA sequence: TGTGCCTCCGCAGGAGTAAATGGAGAGACCCAGTACTTC. The chain uses TRBV10-3 and TRBJ2-5; D is uncertain. CDR1 and CDR2 (germline): ENHRY, SYGVKD. The CDR3 totals 13 residues. V was cut by 11 bases and J by 4 bases, with 17 bases left in between.

V and J are TRBV27 and TRBJ2-3; no clear D. V was trimmed by 5 bases and J by 2 bases, leaving 11 bases between them. Germline V lookup: CDR1 MNHEY, CDR2 SMNVEV (reference sequence). The CDR3 length is 14 residues. CDR3 sequence: CASSPRTSTDTQYF. In nucleotides, the CDR3 is TGTGCCAGCAGTCCCCGTACGTCCACAGATACGCAGTATTTT.

This clonotype was counted ten times or more. This chain links TRBV5-1 with TRBJ2-7, with D hard to call. Per germline, CDR1 SGHRS and CDR2 YFSETQ. The CDR3 has 12 amino acids. V shed 3 bases and J shed 4 bases, with 8 bases lying between them. CDR3 sequence (DNA): TGCGCCAGCAGCTACGAATCGTACGAGCAGTACTTC. Amino acids: CASSYESYEQYF.

About this clonotype itself: One junction end does not reproduce the germline sequence, and a read error may be involved. The chain uses TRBV4-3 and TRBJ1-2; TRBD1 is a possible D gene (5 bases). The germline CDR1 and CDR2 sequences are LGHNA and YSLEER. The length of the CDR3 is 18 residues. CDR3 nucleotides: TGCGCCGGCAGCCAAGAGCTTGGGGGGAGTTCCCCTAACTATGGCTACACCTTC. Encoded protein: CAGSQELGGSSPNYGYTF.

Of note for this clonotype: Compared with germline, one end of the junction differs, possibly owing to a read error. The V and J genes are TRBV7-7 and TRBJ1-1; no reliable D call. This CDR3 has 13 amino acids. Germline V gene lookup returns CDR1 SSHAT and CDR2 FNYEAQ (reference sequence). CDR3 in DNA: TGTGCTAGCAGTCGGGATTACAACACTGAAGCTTTCTTT. Its protein is CASSRDYNTEAFF.

Ten or more counts support this clonotype. The chain carries TRBV5-1 and TRBJ2-7, with TRBD2 as a possible D gene (6 bases). Germline-derived CDR1 and CDR2 are SGHRS and YFSETQ. Trimming took 0 bases from V and 9 from J, leaving 13 bases between them. CDR3 length equals 13 residues. The CDR3: CASSLDAASAQYF. CDR3 bases: TGCGCCAGCAGCTTGGACGCAGCTAGCGCGCAGTACTTC.